This T cell receptor beta chain was profiled in a study of blood T cell repertoires in COVID-19. The CDR3 has 14 amino acids. Germline CDR1 reads SGHTA; CDR2 reads FQGNSA. J gave up 4 bases and V 5 bases, and 5 bases lay outside the gene matches. Assay used: immunoSEQ multiplex PCR; TCRdb lists only in-frame clones, some missing. The table records over 200,000 clones, about nine tenths of them present only once. This TCR was sampled from a man aged 25 to 40 who had recovered from COVID-19. The V call is TRBV7-2, the J call TRBJ1-2, with 9 bases lining up with TRBD1. The specimen sequenced was peripheral blood. The CDR3 DNA follows: TGTGCCAGCAGCGCCAGGGACAGGGCCTATGGCTACACCTTC. Translation gives CASSARDRAYGYTF.